This T cell receptor (beta chain) was recovered during a study of cytomegalovirus exposure and HLA in healthy donors. Germline CDR1 MNHNS, CDR2 SASEGT. Trimming shortened V by 2 bases and J by 7 bases, and 11 bases separated the two germline ends. This CDR3 has 13 residues. Produced via immunoSEQ multiplex PCR; TCRdb's table is partial and in-frame only. The sample gives 200,000 to 250,000 clones, approximately 80% of which show up once; over 13% is in the top ten. This clone occurred once. Its specificity is not known. Study-wide results and caveats: Among TCR sequences, most were rare, though some public TCRs appeared in many donors.

Donors came from a validation cohort of approximately 110 subjects, distinct from the first 666-subject cohort. The chain is built from TRBV6-1 and TRBJ1-2, with D possibly TRBD1 on 6 matching bases. Source material: PBMCs. This receptor was identified in a woman aged 25 to 39 in good health and CMV-seropositive. The CDR3 nucleotides are TGTGCCAGCAGTGAATTGGGGGCGTCTGGCTACACCTTC. The encoded protein is CASSELGASGYTF.